This T cell receptor (beta chain) was observed in a study of T cell responses to AZD1222 COVID-19 vaccine (TCRdb year 2021). Describing the broader study: AZD1222 recipients whose second dose came at about 4 weeks and those whose second dose came at about 12 weeks were combined into one group, since spike-specific TCR depth and breadth did not differ between the two schedules. Enrollment into the trials was organized by age into subgroups of 18-55, 56-69 and 70-plus years, and those subgroups contained about 150, 27 and 61 TCR-sequenced participants, respectively. A total of just over 230 trial participants underwent TCR sequencing, of whom some 210 received two doses of AZD1222 and about 26 received two doses of the MenACWY control vaccine.

The time point label corresponds to: baseline before first vaccination. Vaccinee samples were obtained from the UK trials COV001 and COV002, which included a single-blind randomized controlled phase 2/3 trial of AZD1222 (ChAdOx1 nCoV-19) in healthy adults. Trial participant PBMC samples were collected at day 0 and day 28 after the second dose for TCRbeta chain sequencing. Study-wide conclusions, independent of this receptor: Epitopes outside the regions mutated in the B.1.351 and B.1.1.7 variants were reportedly recognized by nearly half of the unique spike-specific TCRs. CD4 TCRs associated with the vaccine covered the entire spike protein, and the dominant responses were in regions 160-218 and 743-854. After two AZD1222 doses, both the breadth and the depth of spike-specific TCRs were significantly higher than at day 0 and than in MenACWY recipients. Only five or six AZD1222 recipients were SARS-CoV-2 seropositive at baseline, limiting conclusions about previously exposed vaccinees. Because no day 14 peak-response samples were available, the repertoires could be characterized only after the peak T cell response. Most participants were white British and females outnumbered males, and the authors suggested that clonal diversity may have been underestimated. The 56-69-year group was small, and its depth increase did not reach significance, likely because of low power.

The CDR3 regions of human TCRbeta chains were subjected to immunosequencing. Processing in the source paper ran as follows. TCRs in the repertoires were matched against a reference library of SARS-CoV-2-specific TCRs that had been generated with the MIRA antigen-specificity platform. Breadth meant the fraction of unique TCRs that were SARS-CoV-2-associated, whereas depth meant the fraction of total T cells that were SARS-CoV-2-associated. Using the MIRA data, each spike-specific TCR was assigned both to the spike region to which the TCR was reactive and to a CD4 or CD8 class. Log10-transformed breadth and depth values were compared by one-way ANOVA with Sidak's multiple comparisons tests. Drawn from immuneACCESS, this table holds only the in-frame rearrangements with V and J called that TCRdb kept. Clones are partly lost; checked studies trace under half to an unresolved V gene and leave the rest unexplained. The D gene and trimming were derived from the DNA, and the V and J assignments and clone size from that table. This sample holds about 150,000 clones; 75% to 95% were observed only once. The ten most abundant clones make up around 1.9% of the sample.

Based on the germline V gene (reference sequence), the CDR1 and CDR2 sequences are MNHEY and SMNVEV. Here V drops 6 bases and J drops 0 bases, and the junction holds 8 bases not matched to any gene. From its cysteine to its phenylalanine, the CDR3 spans 17 amino acids. Of all the DNA, just the CDR3 is kept, 51 bases in frame from base 1. In regard to this clone: Its antigen is currently not known. No clone much larger than this one lies a single base away; base qualities are absent.

The sequence is built from TRBV27 and TRBJ1-6, with 7 bases in between that match TRBD1. This clonotype was sampled from an adult in good health. Sequenced material: peripheral blood, taken on day 0 of AZD1222 vaccination. Here is the DNA: TGTGCCAGCAGGGCACAGGGGTCGGGCTCCTATAATTCACCCCTCCACTTT. Its amino acids are CASRAQGSGSYNSPLHF.